This T cell receptor beta chain originates from a study of beta chain features in type 1 diabetes. General study points: At VDJ recombination sites, type 1 diabetes patients had fewer insertions and more deleted nucleotides. TCRB CDR3 length was moderately but significantly reduced in all four CD4+ subsets of Type 1 diabetes patients. In the patient group, naive, central memory and Treg TCRB repertoires seemed more alike than in the healthy donor group.

Of the isolated RNA, all was reverse transcribed, and so the sequenced material was expressed TCRB transcripts. Assay: immunoSEQ multiplex PCR; the TCRdb copy retains only in-frame clones and omits some. Of about 190,000 clones listed, about 7.9% were seen once; the top ten hold 0.5%. This clone was detected ten times or more. The target antigen is unknown. Its ends do not fully match the called genes, so a read error is possible. The CDR3 has 11 residues. Germline V lookup: CDR1 SNHLY, CDR2 FYNNEI. The sequencing sample was made of central memory CD4+ T cells from blood. This TCR derives from a man between 18 and 29 years old with type 1 diabetes. V is TRBV2 and J is TRBJ2-7, with D possibly being TRBD1 (6 bases). CDR3 DNA: TGTGCCAGCAGGGCAGGGGTACTCAAGTTTTTC. Encoded protein: CASRAGVLKFF.